Following are 2 T cell receptor beta chains from one sample sequenced in a study of CD8+ T cells in alopecia areata. Investigators isolated RNA and reverse transcribed it into cDNA to act as the sequencing template. Clones were read by immunoSEQ multiplex PCR, and TCRdb kept only the in-frame ones, dropping some. The table records some 170,000 clones, roughly 60% of them present only once. The sample was CD4+ T cells sorted from blood, taken at week 0. The receptors here all came from a human donor with alopecia areata.

This clone was seen a few times. The chain couples TRBV15 to TRBJ1-6; D not certain. Germline CDR1 LNHNV, CDR2 YYDKDF (reference sequence). The CDR3 loop spans 13 amino acids. V dropped 0 bases and J dropped 10 bases, with 7 bases sitting between them. The CDR3 coding sequence is TGTGCCACCAGCAGAGATCAGCAATCACCCCTCCACTTT. Its protein is CATSRDQQSPLHF.

This chain connects TRBV30 to TRBJ2-6, with D possibly being TRBD2 (6 bases). V lost 3 bases and J 0 bases, leaving 6 bases between the germline ends. Germline CDR1 reads GTSNPN; CDR2 reads SVGIG (reference sequence). The CDR3 has 14 residues. The CDR3 region has the DNA TGTGCCTGGAGGGGAGGCTCTGGGGCCAACGTCCTGACTTTC. Amino acid sequence: CAWRGGSGANVLTF. The entire variable domain, with the rest obtained from reference TRBV30 and TRBJ2-6, is as follows: SQTIHQWPATLVQPVGSPLSLECTVEGTSNPNLYWYRQAAGRGLQLLFYSVGIGQISSEVPQNLSASRPQDRQFILSSKKLLLSDSGFYLCAWRGGSGANVLTFGAGSRLTVL.